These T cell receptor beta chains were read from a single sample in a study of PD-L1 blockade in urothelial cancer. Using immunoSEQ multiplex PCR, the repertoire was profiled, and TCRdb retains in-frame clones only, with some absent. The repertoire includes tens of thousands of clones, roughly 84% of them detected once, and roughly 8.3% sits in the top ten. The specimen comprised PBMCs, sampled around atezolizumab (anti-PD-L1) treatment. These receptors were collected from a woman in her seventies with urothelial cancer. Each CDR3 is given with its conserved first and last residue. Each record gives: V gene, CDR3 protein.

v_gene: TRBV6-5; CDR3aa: CASRTARGQPQHF
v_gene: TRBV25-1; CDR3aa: CASTDRVNYGYTF
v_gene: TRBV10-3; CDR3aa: CAIRDIAHSYNEQFF
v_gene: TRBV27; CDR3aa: CASSTPSGGSYEQYF
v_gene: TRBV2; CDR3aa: CASSVRDVTEAFF
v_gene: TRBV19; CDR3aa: CASSIMTSSSTDTQYF
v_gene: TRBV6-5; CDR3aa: CASSYSPHSNYGYTF
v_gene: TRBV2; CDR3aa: CASSRSQLNTEAFF
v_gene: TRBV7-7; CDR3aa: CASSLRLGGSGTGELFF
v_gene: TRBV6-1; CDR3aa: CASKMDRHTDTQYF
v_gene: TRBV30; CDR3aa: CAWSKGQGAYEQYF
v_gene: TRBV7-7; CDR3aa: CASSQRTDYEQYF
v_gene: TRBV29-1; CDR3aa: CSVMGRVNTEAFF
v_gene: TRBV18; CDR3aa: CASRTGQGSPGTDTQYF
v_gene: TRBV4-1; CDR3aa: CASSRERTGGLYEQYF
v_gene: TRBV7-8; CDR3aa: CASSLRIPTTNSPLHF
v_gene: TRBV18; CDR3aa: CASSPRTSGSYNEQFF
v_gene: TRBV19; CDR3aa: CASSMHRAGYGYTF
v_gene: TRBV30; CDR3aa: CAWSTGYNQPQHF
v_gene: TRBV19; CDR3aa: CASSMGRSYEQYF
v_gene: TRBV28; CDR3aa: CASNKNSNQPQHF
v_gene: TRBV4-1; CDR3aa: CASSQVSTGEGTQYF
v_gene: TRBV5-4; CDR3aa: CASSHRGQVGYEQYF
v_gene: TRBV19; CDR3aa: CASGMRGQFEAFF
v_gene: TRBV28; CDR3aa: CASTAGGGQYLKAFF
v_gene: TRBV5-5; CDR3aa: CASSFVVLSGANVLTF
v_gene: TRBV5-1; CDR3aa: CASSLASRTSGAYEQYF
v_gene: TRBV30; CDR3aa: CAWSVFQGGEFF
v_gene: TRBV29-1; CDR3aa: CSVKREFSYEQYF
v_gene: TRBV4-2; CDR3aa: CASSHGKPGVELFF
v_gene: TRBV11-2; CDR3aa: CASSPGTGGHNEQFF
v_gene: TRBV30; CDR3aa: CAWSSGIIDEQYF
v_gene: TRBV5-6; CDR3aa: CASSLGLAGAPYEQYF
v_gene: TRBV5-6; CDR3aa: CASSYREFQAFF
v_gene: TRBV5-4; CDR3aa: CASSGAGGRFNNEQFF
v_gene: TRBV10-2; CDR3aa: CASSRPEGQGIFSETQYF
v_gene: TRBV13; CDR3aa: CASSLGRGAFTF
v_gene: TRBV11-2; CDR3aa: CASSWSGLLYNEQFF
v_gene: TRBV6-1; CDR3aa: CASSGDRDGYTF
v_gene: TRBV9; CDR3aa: CASSVDSDYEQYF